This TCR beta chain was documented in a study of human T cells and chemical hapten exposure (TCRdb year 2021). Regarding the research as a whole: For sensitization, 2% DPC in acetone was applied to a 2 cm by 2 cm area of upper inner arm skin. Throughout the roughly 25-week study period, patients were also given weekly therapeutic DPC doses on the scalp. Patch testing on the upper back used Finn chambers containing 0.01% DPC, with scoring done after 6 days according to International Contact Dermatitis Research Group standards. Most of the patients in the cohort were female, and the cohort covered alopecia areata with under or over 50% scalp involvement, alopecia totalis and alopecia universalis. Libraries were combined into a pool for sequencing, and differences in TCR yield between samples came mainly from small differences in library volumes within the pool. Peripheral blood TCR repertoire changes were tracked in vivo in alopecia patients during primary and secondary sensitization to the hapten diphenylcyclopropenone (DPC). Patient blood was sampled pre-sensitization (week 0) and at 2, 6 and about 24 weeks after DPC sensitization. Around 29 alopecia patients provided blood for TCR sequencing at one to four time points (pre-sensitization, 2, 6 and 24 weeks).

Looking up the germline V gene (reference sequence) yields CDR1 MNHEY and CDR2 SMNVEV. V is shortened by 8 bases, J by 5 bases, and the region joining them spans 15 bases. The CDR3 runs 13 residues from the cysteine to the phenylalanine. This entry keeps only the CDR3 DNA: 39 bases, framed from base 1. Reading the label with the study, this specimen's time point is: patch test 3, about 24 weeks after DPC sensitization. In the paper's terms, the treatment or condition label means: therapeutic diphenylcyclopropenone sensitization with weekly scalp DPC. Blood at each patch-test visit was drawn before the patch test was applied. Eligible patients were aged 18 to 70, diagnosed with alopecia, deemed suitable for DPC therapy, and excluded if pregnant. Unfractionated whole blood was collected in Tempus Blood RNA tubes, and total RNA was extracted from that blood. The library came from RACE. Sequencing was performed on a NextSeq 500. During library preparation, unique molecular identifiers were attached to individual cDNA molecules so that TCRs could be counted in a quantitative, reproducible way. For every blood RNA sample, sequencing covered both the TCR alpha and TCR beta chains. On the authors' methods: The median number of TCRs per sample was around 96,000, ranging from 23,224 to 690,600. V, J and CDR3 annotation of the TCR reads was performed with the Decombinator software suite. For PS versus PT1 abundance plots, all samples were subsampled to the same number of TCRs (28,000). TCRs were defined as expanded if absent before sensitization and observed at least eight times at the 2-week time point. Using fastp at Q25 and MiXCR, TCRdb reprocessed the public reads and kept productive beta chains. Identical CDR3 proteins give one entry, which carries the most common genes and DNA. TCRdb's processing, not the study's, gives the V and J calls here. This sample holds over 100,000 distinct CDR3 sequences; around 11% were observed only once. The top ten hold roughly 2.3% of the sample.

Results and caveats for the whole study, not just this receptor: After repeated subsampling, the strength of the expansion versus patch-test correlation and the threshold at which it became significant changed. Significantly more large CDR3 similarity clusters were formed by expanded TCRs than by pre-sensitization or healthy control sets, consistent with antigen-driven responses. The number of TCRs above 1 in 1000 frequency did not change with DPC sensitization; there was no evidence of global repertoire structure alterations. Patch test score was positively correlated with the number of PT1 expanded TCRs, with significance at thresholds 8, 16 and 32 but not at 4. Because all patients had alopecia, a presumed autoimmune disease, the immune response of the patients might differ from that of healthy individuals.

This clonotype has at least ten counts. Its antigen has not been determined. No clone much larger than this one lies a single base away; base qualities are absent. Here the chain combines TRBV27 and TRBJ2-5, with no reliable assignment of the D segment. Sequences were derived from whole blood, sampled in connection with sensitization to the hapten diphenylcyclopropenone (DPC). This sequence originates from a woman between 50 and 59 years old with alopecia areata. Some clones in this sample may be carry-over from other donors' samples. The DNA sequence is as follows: TGTGCCAGCCGAGACCGGTTAGGGGAGACCCAGTACTTC. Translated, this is CASRDRLGETQYF.